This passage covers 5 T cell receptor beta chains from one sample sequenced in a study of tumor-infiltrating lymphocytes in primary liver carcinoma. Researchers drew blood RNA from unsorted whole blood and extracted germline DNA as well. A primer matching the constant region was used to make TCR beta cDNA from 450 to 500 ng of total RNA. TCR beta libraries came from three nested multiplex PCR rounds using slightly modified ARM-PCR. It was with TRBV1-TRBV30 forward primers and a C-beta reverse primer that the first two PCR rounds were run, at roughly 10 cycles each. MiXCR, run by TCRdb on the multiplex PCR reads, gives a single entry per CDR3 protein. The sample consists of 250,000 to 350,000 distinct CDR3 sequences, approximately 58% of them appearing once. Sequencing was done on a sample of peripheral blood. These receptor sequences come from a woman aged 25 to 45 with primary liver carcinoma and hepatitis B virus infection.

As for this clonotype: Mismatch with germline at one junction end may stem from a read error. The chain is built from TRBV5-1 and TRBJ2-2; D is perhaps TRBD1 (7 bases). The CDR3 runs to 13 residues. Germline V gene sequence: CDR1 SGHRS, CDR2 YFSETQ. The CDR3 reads CASSPWTGGKLFF. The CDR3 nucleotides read TGCGCCAGCAGCCCATGGACAGGCGGGAAGCTGTTTTTT.

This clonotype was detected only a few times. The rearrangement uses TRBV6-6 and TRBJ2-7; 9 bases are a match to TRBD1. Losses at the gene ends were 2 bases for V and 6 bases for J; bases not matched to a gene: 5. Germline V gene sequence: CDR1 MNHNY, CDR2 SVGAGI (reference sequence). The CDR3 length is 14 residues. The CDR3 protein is CASSYGTGSLEQYF. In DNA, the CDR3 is TGTGCCAGCAGTTACGGGACAGGGTCTCTCGAGCAGTACTTC.

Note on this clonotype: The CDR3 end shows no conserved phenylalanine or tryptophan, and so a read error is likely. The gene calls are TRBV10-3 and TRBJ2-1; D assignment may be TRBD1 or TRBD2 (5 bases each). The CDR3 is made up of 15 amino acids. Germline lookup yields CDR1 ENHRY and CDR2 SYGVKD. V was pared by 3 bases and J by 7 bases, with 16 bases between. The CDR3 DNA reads TGTGCCATCAGTGAATCGGAGTCGTGGGGGAATGAGCAGTTCATC. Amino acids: CAISESESWGNEQFI.

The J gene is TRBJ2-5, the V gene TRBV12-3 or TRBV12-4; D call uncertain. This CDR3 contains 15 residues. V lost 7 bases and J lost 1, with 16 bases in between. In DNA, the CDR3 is TGTGCCAGCACATTTGGGTGGGTACCCCAAGAGACCCAGTACTTC. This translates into CASTFGWVPQETQYF.

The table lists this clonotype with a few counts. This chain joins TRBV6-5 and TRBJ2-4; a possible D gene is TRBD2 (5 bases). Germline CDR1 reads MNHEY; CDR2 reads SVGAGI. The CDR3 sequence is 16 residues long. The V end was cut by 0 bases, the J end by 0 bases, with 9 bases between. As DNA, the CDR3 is TGTGCCAGCAGTTACTCTAGCGACATAGCCAAAAACATTCAGTACTTC. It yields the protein CASSYSSDIAKNIQYF.